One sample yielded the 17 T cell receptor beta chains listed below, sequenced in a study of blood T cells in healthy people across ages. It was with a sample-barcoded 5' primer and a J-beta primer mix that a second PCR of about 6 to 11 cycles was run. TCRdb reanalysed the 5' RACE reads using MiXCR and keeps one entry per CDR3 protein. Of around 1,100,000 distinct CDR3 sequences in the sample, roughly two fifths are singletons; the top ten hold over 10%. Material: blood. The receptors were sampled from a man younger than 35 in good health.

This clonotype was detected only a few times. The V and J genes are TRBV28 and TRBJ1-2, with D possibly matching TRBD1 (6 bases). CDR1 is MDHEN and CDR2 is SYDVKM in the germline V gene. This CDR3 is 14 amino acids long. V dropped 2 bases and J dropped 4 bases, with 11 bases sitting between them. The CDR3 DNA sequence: TGTGCCAGCAGTTTACGGACAGTCCTCTATGGCTACACCTTC. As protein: CASSLRTVLYGYTF.

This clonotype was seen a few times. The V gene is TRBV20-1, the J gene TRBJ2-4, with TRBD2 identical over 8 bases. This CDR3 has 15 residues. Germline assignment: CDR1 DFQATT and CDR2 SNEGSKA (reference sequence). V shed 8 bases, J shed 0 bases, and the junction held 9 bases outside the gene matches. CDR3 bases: TGCAGTTCTACCCACGGGGGGGTAGCCAAAAACATTCAGTACTTC. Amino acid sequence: CSSTHGGVAKNIQYF.

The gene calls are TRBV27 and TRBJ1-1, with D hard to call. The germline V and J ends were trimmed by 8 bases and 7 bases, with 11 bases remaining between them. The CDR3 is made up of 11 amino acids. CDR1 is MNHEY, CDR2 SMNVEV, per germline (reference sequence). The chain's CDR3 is CASRGIGEAFF. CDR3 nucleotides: TGTGCCAGCCGAGGTATCGGTGAAGCTTTCTTT.

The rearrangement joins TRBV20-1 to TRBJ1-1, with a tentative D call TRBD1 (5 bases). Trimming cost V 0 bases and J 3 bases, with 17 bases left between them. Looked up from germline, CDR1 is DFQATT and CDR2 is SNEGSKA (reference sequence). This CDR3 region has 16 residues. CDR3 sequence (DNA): TGCAGTGCTAGAGATCTTGCACACCTGGGGGACACTGAAGCTTTCTTT. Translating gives CSARDLAHLGDTEAFF.

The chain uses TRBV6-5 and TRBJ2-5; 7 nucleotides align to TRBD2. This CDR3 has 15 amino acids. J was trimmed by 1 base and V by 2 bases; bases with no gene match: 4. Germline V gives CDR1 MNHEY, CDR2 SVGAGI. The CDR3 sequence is CASSYGAGPQETQYF. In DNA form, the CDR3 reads TGTGCCAGCAGTTACGGAGCGGGGCCCCAAGAGACCCAGTACTTC.

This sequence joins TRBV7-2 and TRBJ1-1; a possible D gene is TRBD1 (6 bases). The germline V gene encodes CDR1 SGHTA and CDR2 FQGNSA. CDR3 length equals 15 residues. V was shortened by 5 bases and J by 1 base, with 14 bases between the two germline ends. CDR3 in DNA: TGTGCCAGCAGCGCAACAGGGCGGGCGAACACTGAAGCTTTCTTT. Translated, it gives CASSATGRANTEAFF.

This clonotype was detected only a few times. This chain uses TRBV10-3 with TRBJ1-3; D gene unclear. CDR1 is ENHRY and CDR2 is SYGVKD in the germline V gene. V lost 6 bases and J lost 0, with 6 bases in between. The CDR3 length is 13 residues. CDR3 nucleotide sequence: TGTGCCATCAGGACCTCCTCTGGAAACACCATATATTTT. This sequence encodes CAIRTSSGNTIYF.

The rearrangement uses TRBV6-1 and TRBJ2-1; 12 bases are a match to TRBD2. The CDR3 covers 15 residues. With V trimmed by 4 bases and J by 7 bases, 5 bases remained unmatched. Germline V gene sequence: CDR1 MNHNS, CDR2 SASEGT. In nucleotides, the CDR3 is TGTGCCAGCAGTGTTCTAGCGGGGGGGACAAATGAGCAGTTCTTC. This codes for CASSVLAGGTNEQFF.

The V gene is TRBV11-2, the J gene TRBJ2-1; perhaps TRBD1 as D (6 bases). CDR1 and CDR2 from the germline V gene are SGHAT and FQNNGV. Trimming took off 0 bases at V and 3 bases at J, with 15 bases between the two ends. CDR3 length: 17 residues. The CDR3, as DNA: TGTGCCAGCAGCTTAGAACAGGGTGACCCTATCTACAATGAGCAGTTCTTC. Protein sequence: CASSLEQGDPIYNEQFF.

CDR3 coding DNA: TGTGCCATCCAGACAGGACATAATGAAAAACTGTTTTTT. Translating it yields CAIQTGHNEKLFF. The V call is TRBV6-2 or TRBV6-3, the J call TRBJ1-4, with D perhaps matching TRBD1 (6 bases). The V end lost 10 bases, the J end lost 4 bases, and 13 bases lay between the germline ends. There are 13 residues in the CDR3. Germline V lookup: CDR1 MNHEY, CDR2 SVGEGT.

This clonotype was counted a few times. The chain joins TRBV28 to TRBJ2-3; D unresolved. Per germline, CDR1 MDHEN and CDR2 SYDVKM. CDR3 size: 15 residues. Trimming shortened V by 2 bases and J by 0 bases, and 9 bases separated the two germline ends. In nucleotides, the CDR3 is TGTGCCAGCAGTTTAGGGGTTTCTAGCACAGATACGCAGTATTTT. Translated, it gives CASSLGVSSTDTQYF.

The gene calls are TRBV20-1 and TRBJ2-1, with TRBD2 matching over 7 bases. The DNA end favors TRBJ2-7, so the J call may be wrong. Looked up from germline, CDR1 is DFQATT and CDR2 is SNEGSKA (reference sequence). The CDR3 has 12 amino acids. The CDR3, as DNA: TGCAGTGCGGGGGGGTTCGGCTACGAGCAGTACTTC. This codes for CSAGGFGYEQYF.

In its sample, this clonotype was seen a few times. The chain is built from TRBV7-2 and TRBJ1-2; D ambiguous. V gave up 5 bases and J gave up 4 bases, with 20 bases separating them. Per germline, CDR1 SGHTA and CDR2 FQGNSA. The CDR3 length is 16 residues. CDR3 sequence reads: CASSPSGSRYIYGYTF. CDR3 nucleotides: TGTGCCAGCAGCCCCTCGGGCAGCCGATATATCTATGGCTACACCTTC.

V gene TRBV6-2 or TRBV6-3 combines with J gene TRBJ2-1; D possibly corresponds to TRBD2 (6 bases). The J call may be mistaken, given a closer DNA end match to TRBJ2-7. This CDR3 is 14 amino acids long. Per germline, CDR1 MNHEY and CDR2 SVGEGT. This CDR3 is CASRLSGGDYEQYF. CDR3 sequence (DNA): TGTGCCAGCAGACTATCTGGAGGGGACTACGAGCAGTACTTC.

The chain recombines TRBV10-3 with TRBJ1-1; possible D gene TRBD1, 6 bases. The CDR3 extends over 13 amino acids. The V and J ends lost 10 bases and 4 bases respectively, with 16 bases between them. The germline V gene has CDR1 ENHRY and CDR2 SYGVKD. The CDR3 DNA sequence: TGTGCCAGTCTAAAAGAAGGGGGCACTGAAGCTTTCTTT. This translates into CASLKEGGTEAFF.

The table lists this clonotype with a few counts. CDR3 DNA: TGTGCCAGCAGGCCGGGACAGGGGAAGATGTCCTACAATGAGCAGTTCTTC. The encoded protein is CASRPGQGKMSYNEQFF. The chain has TRBV6-2 or TRBV6-3 and TRBJ2-1, with 10 nucleotides matching TRBD1. Per the germline V gene, CDR1 is MNHEY and CDR2 is SVGEGT. The CDR3 loop spans 17 amino acids. Trimming cost V 6 bases and J 1 base; bases outside gene matches: 9.

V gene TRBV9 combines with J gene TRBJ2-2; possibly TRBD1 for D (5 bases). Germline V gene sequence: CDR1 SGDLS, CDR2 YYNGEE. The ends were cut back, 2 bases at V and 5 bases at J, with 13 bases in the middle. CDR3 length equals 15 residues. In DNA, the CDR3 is TGTGCCAGCAGCGTTACTCAGGGAACGACCGGGGAGCTGTTTTTT. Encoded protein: CASSVTQGTTGELFF. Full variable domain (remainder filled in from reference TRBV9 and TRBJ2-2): DSGVTQTPKHLITATGQRVTLRCSPRSGDLSVYWYQQSLDQGLQFLIQYYNGEERAKGNILERFSAQQFPDLHSELNLSSLELGDSALYFCASSVTQGTTGELFFGEGSRLTVL.